Below, 19 T cell receptor beta chains from the same sample are listed, as sequenced in a study of CD8 T cells in ankylosing spondylitis. TCRdb reprocessed the 5' RACE reads with MiXCR, giving one entry per CDR3 protein. Of 380,000 or so distinct CDR3 sequences in the sample, 20% to 25% were seen once. Sequenced input: blood, either unsorted or a sorted T cell fraction (not recorded which). These receptor sequences come from a male donor with ankylosing spondylitis or in good health (not recorded which).

The sample holds a few counts of this clonotype. A junction end diverges from the germline sequence, so it may reflect a read error. V usage is TRBV30 and J usage is TRBJ2-3; 8 positions match TRBD1. The CDR3 has 16 amino acids. CDR1 and CDR2 (germline): GTSNPN, SVGIG (reference sequence). As DNA, the CDR3 is TGTGCCTGGAGTGTGTTCTCAGGGGGCGCCTCAGATACGCAGTTTTTT. Protein sequence: CAWSVFSGGASDTQFF.

This clonotype was seen only a few times. The chain is built from TRBV3-1 and TRBJ2-1; TRBD2 is a possible D gene (6 bases). With 3 bases removed from V and 10 bases from J, the gap between germline ends came to 16 bases. The germline V gene encodes CDR1 LGHDT and CDR2 YNNKEL (reference sequence). The CDR3 has 14 residues. The CDR3 here is CASSQVVEGWEQFF. CDR3 nucleotide sequence: TGTGCCAGCAGCCAGGTGGTGGAGGGCTGGGAGCAGTTCTTC.

This clonotype was counted between two and nine times. The DNA is left out, because the CDR3 cannot be placed on it with certainty; the CDR3 is given as TCRdb lists it. The rearrangement uses TRBV21-1 and TRBJ1-1; TRBD1, the table's D call, lacks a check against the DNA. TRBV21-1 is marked as a pseudogene. With termini counted, the CDR3 has 14 amino acids. CDR3 in amino acids: CASSKFGGGSEAFF.

This chain connects TRBV4-1 to TRBJ1-1; possibly TRBD1 for D (5 bases). V was clipped by 1 base and J by 1 base, with 13 bases between them. There are 16 residues in the CDR3. CDR1 and CDR2 (germline): MGHRA, YSYEKL. CDR3 coding DNA: TGCGCCAGCAGCCAAGGAGGGACGGGACGGAACACTGAAGCTTTCTTT. Translated: CASSQGGTGRNTEAFF.

The J gene is TRBJ2-1, the V gene TRBV5-8; D might be TRBD1 (6 bases). CDR3 length: 15 amino acids. The V and J ends lost 0 bases and 2 bases respectively, with 9 bases between them. Germline CDR1 and CDR2: SGHTS and YDEGEE. The CDR3 is CASSLEGQPYNEQFF. DNA of the CDR3: TGTGCCAGCAGCTTGGAGGGACAACCCTACAATGAGCAGTTCTTC. Looking up the rest from reference TRBV5-8 and TRBJ2-1 gives the full variable domain: EAGVTQSPTHLIKTRGQQATLRCSPISGHTSVYWYQQALGLGLQFLLWYDEGEERNRGNFPPRFSGRQFPNYSSELNVNALELEDSALYLCASSLEGQPYNEQFFGPGTRLTVL.

The table lists this clonotype with a few counts. The chain has TRBV20-1 and TRBJ2-3; 9 positions agree with TRBD1. The CDR3 is 15 residues long. Germline V CDR1 and CDR2: DFQATT, SNEGSKA (reference sequence). Unmatched junction bases numbered 8, after V lost 5 bases and J lost 2 bases. The CDR3 region has the DNA TGCAGTGCTTTCCTAGGACAGGGGCACACAGATACGCAGTATTTT. Translated, it gives CSAFLGQGHTDTQYF.

The J gene is TRBJ2-5, the V gene TRBV20-1, with D hard to call. The germline gives CDR1 DFQATT, CDR2 SNEGSKA (reference sequence). The CDR3 totals 13 residues. The germline V and J ends were trimmed by 6 bases and 4 bases, with 15 bases remaining between them. CDR3 protein: CSAQILGGETQYF. DNA for the CDR3: TGCAGTGCCCAGATCCTAGGTGGAGAGACCCAGTACTTC.

This clonotype was recorded at least ten times. The rearrangement links TRBV6-5 to TRBJ2-1; D is uncertain. The CDR3 spans 18 residues. The germline V gene encodes CDR1 MNHEY and CDR2 SVGAGI. V was trimmed by 0 bases and J by 1 base, leaving 16 bases between them. CDR3 nucleotide sequence: TGTGCCAGCAGTTACTCTTATTGGTCTGGGGTATCCTACAATGAGCAGTTCTTC. Its translation: CASSYSYWSGVSYNEQFF.

The chain is built from TRBV12-3 or TRBV12-4 and TRBJ2-1; TRBD2 matches 10 bases. The CDR3 extends over 15 amino acids. V trimming: 6 bases; J trimming: 2 bases; junction bases outside the gene matches: 4. The CDR3 here is CASRPSGGAYNEQFF. The CDR3 nucleotides read TGTGCCAGCAGACCGAGCGGGGGGGCCTACAATGAGCAGTTCTTC.

This CDR3 reads CASSYSKELAPVAFF. DNA for the CDR3: TGTGCCAGCAGTTACTCGAAGGAGCTGGCTCCGGTGGCTTTCTTT. This sequence joins TRBV6-5 and TRBJ1-1; unclear D gene. The V end lost 0 bases, the J end lost 11 bases, and 19 bases lay between the germline ends. Germline V CDR1 and CDR2: MNHEY, SVGAGI. The CDR3 contains 15 residues.

This clonotype came up a few times. V usage is TRBV2 and J usage is TRBJ2-7, with D uncertain. V was trimmed by 11 bases and J by 0 bases, leaving 14 bases between them. The CDR3 runs to 13 residues. Looked up from germline, CDR1 is SNHLY and CDR2 is FYNNEI. The CDR3, as DNA: TGTGCCGGGTTTTGGTCGAGCTCCTACGAGCAGTACTTC. It yields the protein CAGFWSSSYEQYF.

The chain is built from TRBV4-2 and TRBJ2-2, with D perhaps matching TRBD2 (6 bases). The germline V gene has CDR1 LGHNA and CDR2 YNFKEQ. Trimming removed 4 bases from V and 3 bases from J, with 15 bases in between. The CDR3 runs 16 residues. Here the CDR3 DNA reads TGTGCCAGCAGCCGCCCCGGGGTAGCGGACACCGGGGAGCTGTTTTTT. It translates to CASSRPGVADTGELFF.

This clonotype was detected a few times. The V and J genes are TRBV12-3 or TRBV12-4 and TRBJ2-7, with D maybe TRBD2 (6 bases). V lost 8 bases, J lost 2 bases, and 13 bases lay in between. This CDR3 region has 13 residues. CDR3 nucleotide sequence: TGTGCCAGCTGGGGAGGTTTAACCTACGAGCAGTACTTC. It translates to CASWGGLTYEQYF.

This chain links TRBV7-9 with TRBJ2-2, with unresolved D. V lost 7 bases and J lost 4, with 13 bases in between. The CDR3 length is 14 residues. Germline-derived CDR1 and CDR2 are SEHNR and FQNEAQ (reference sequence). CDR3 amino acids: CASKIALATGELFF. DNA of the CDR3: TGTGCCAGCAAAATTGCCCTCGCCACCGGGGAGCTGTTTTTT.

At least ten counts were recorded for this clonotype. The chain employs TRBV5-1 and TRBJ2-7; possible D gene TRBD1, 6 bases. Germline CDR1 reads SGHRS; CDR2 reads YFSETQ. Deletions cut 2 bases from V and 0 bases from J, with 9 bases between. The CDR3 extends over 14 amino acids. CDR3: CASSLEDSSYEQYF. The CDR3 DNA reads as TGCGCCAGCAGCTTAGAGGACAGCTCCTACGAGCAGTACTTC.

This clonotype was counted a few times. The V gene is TRBV27, the J gene TRBJ2-1; a weak D match, TRBD2 (5 bases). Germline CDR1 is MNHEY and CDR2 is SMNVEV (reference sequence). Trimming removed 6 bases from V and 9 bases from J, with 12 bases in between. This CDR3 has 12 amino acids. As DNA, the CDR3 is TGTGCCAGCAGCCTCCAGGCGGGTGAGCAGTTCTTC. Translating gives CASSLQAGEQFF.

In this sample, this clonotype turned up a few times. V usage is TRBV4-1 and J usage is TRBJ2-1; 7 positions match TRBD1. Germline CDR1 reads MGHRA; CDR2 reads YSYEKL. This CDR3 has 15 amino acids. The V gene end was trimmed by 1 base and the J gene end by 6 bases; junction bases not matched to a gene: 6. CDR3 in amino acids: CASSQVGTVTNEQFF. The CDR3 DNA sequence: TGCGCCAGCAGCCAAGTCGGGACAGTGACCAATGAGCAGTTCTTC.

This rearrangement joins TRBV21-1 to TRBJ2-2; the table calls TRBD1, which could not be checked here. TRBV21-1 is shown as a pseudogene. The CDR3 consists of 17 residues. CDR3 nucleotide sequence: TGTGCCAGCAGCAAGCTCAGACAGGGGCCCTTCCCCGGGGAGCTGTTTTTT. The encoded protein is CASSKLRQGPFPGELFF.

This clonotype was counted between two and nine times. The chain carries TRBV21-1 and TRBJ2-1; TRBD1, as called in the table, went unchecked against the DNA. TRBV21-1 is a pseudogene. This CDR3 is 15 amino acids long. CDR3 nucleotide sequence: TGTGCCAGCAGCCCCGACAGGGGGCTGAGGAATGAGCAGTTCTTC. Translating gives CASSPDRGLRNEQFF.